The 29 T cell receptor beta chains presented below share a single source sample, sequenced in a study of Graves' ophthalmopathy and Graves' hyperthyroidism. TCR beta CDR3 amplification used RNA transcripts. RT-PCR with HTBI primers came first, then second-round multiplex PCR. In TCRdb, the multiplex PCR reads were re-called with MiXCR into one record per CDR3 protein. The sample includes under 800,000 distinct CDR3 sequences, about 20% seen only once; the top ten take approximately 6.9%. The sample comprised peripheral blood. The source of these receptors is a woman aged 18-30 years with stable Graves' hyperthyroidism. Some clones in this sample may be carry-over from other donors' samples.

This clonotype was seen at least ten times. The chain uses TRBV12-3 or TRBV12-4 and TRBJ2-7; D tentatively fits TRBD1 or TRBD2 (6 bases each). The CDR3 sequence is 16 residues long. V lost 5 bases and J lost 2, with 19 bases in between. The CDR3 DNA follows: TGTGCCAGCAGTCCTACGACTTGGGGGGACACCTACGAGCAGTACTTC. Its protein product is CASSPTTWGDTYEQYF.

This clonotype was observed at least ten times. The CDR3 DNA reads as TGTGCCAGCAGAACCAGCGGGGTAGTACTTGACGAGCAGTACTTC. Its translation: CASRTSGVVLDEQYF. The chain employs TRBV12-3 or TRBV12-4 and TRBJ2-7; 7 nucleotides line up with TRBD2. Trimming took 6 bases from V and 5 from J; bases not matched to a gene: 13. The CDR3 totals 15 residues.

This chain uses TRBV28 with TRBJ2-7; perhaps TRBD2 as D (6 bases). The CDR3 sequence is 13 residues long. V was shortened by 4 bases and J by 7 bases, with 14 bases between the two germline ends. Germline V gives CDR1 MDHEN, CDR2 SYDVKM. The CDR3 spells CASSSPGVGEQYF. The CDR3 bases are TGTGCCAGCAGTTCCCCGGGGGTGGGGGAGCAGTACTTC.

The rearrangement links TRBV20-1 to TRBJ1-1; TRBD1 matches at 8 bases. The CDR3 spans 14 residues. Per germline, CDR1 DFQATT and CDR2 SNEGSKA (reference sequence). Germline trimming cut 6 bases from V and 1 base from J; bases unmatched to any gene: 7. The DNA for the CDR3 is TGCAGTGCCTCCCCCGGGACAGGGAACACTGAAGCTTTCTTT. This codes for CSASPGTGNTEAFF.

This clonotype was seen many times. The rearrangement links TRBV6-5 to TRBJ1-1; the D gene is possibly TRBD1 (5 bases). V was pared by 4 bases and J by 7 bases, with 10 bases between. Germline values: CDR1 MNHEY, CDR2 SVGAGI. The CDR3 length is 12 residues. The CDR3 bases are TGTGCCAGCAGTTCCGGGACCGTTGAAGCTTTCTTT. Protein: CASSSGTVEAFF.

The chain combines TRBV9 with TRBJ1-1; perhaps TRBD1 as D (5 bases). Trimming took off 1 base at V and 4 bases at J, with 11 bases between the two ends. Looked up from germline, CDR1 is SGDLS and CDR2 is YYNGEE. CDR3 length equals 14 residues. CDR3 amino acids: CASSVQGASTEAFF. As DNA, the CDR3 is TGTGCCAGCAGCGTACAAGGGGCAAGCACTGAAGCTTTCTTT. Looking up the rest from reference TRBV9 and TRBJ1-1 gives the full variable domain: DSGVTQTPKHLITATGQRVTLRCSPRSGDLSVYWYQQSLDQGLQFLIQYYNGEERAKGNILERFSAQQFPDLHSELNLSSLELGDSALYFCASSVQGASTEAFFGQGTRLTVV.

This clonotype was seen ten or more times. J is TRBJ2-2 and V is TRBV6-1, with D perhaps assigned TRBD1 or TRBD2 (5 bases each). Deletions cut 5 bases from V and 4 bases from J, with 11 bases between. The germline V gene encodes CDR1 MNHNS and CDR2 SASEGT. This CDR3 comprises 14 residues. CDR3 sequence: CASSRGFSTGELFF. The DNA of the CDR3 is TGTGCCAGCAGTCGGGGCTTTAGCACCGGGGAGCTGTTTTTT.

This clonotype was observed many times. V is TRBV20-1 and J is TRBJ1-1; possible D gene TRBD1, 5 bases. V was clipped by 5 bases and J by 0 bases, with 13 bases between them. The CDR3 has 14 residues. The V gene's germline CDR1 is DFQATT and CDR2 SNEGSKA (reference sequence). The chain's CDR3 is CSALRTPMNTEAFF. DNA for the CDR3: TGCAGTGCTCTCCGGACACCAATGAACACTGAAGCTTTCTTT.

Only a few counts were recorded for this clonotype. The CDR3 protein is CASRKPGRLNTEAFF. The DNA of the CDR3 is TGCGCCAGCAGAAAGCCGGGACGTCTGAACACTGAAGCTTTCTTT. This chain links TRBV5-1 with TRBJ1-1, with a weak D call TRBD1 (5 bases). The CDR3 contains 15 residues. V was cut by 5 bases and J by 0 bases, with 14 bases left in between. Germline-derived CDR1 and CDR2 are SGHRS and YFSETQ.

The chain is built from TRBV27 and TRBJ2-7; D possibly corresponds to TRBD2 (5 bases). The CDR3 is made up of 13 amino acids. V shed 6 bases and J shed 3 bases, with 12 bases lying between them. Per the germline V gene, CDR1 is MNHEY and CDR2 is SMNVEV (reference sequence). The CDR3 DNA sequence: TGTGCCAGCAGCGGCGGGCTGGTCTACGAGCAGTACTTC. Protein product: CASSGGLVYEQYF.

In its sample, this clonotype was seen once. This chain links TRBV12-3 or TRBV12-4 with TRBJ1-1; D call uncertain. With 4 bases removed from V and 1 base from J, the gap between germline ends came to 16 bases. The CDR3 is made up of 16 amino acids. The CDR3 coding sequence is TGTGCCAGCAGTTACTCGCCACAGCCTGGGAACACTGAAGCTTTCTTT. Amino acid sequence: CASSYSPQPGNTEAFF.

This clonotype has ten or more counts. DNA for the CDR3: TGTGCCAGCAGTACGTGGGGCACCACTGAAGCTTTCTTT. It is translated as CASSTWGTTEAFF. The rearrangement uses TRBV5-5 and TRBJ1-1; TRBD1 is a possible D gene (5 bases). The CDR3 is made up of 13 amino acids. V lost 5 bases and J lost 4, with 12 bases in between. Germline V CDR1 and CDR2: SGHKS, YYEKEE (reference sequence).

CDR3 nucleotides: TGTGCCAGCAGTGATTGGCCGTTATCTGGAAACACCATATATTTT. This codes for CASSDWPLSGNTIYF. The chain joins TRBV6-1 to TRBJ1-3; D gene ambiguous. This CDR3 is 15 amino acids long. Germline loops: CDR1 MNHNS, CDR2 SASEGT. The V and J ends lost 3 bases and 1 base respectively, with 10 bases between them.

This clonotype was detected many times. The chain combines TRBV20-1 with TRBJ1-6; D remains unclear. From germline, CDR1 is DFQATT and CDR2 SNEGSKA (reference sequence). CDR3 length: 13 amino acids. The V end was cut by 5 bases, the J end by 7 bases, with 12 bases between. This CDR3 reads CSARPDGNSPLHF. Here the CDR3 DNA reads TGCAGTGCTCGTCCCGATGGCAATTCACCCCTCCACTTT.

This clonotype has at least ten counts. The genes are TRBV12-3 or TRBV12-4 and TRBJ2-7; 9 bases align to TRBD1. Trimming took 5 bases from V and 0 from J; bases not matched to a gene: 11. The CDR3 has 17 residues. CDR3 sequence reads: CASSGRAGTGISYEQYF. CDR3 bases: TGTGCCAGCAGTGGGAGGGCCGGGACAGGGATCTCCTACGAGCAGTACTTC.

This clonotype has ten or more counts. The V call is TRBV29-1, the J call TRBJ2-7; D possibly corresponds to TRBD2 (7 bases). CDR3 length: 13 amino acids. Germline lookup yields CDR1 SQVTM and CDR2 ANQGSEA. The CDR3 region is CSAGGTTTYEQYF. The CDR3 DNA sequence: TGCAGTGCCGGGGGGACAACAACCTACGAGCAGTACTTC.

In this sample, this clonotype turned up many times. The chain is built from TRBV6-1 and TRBJ2-7; tentative D call: TRBD2 (5 bases). Germline V gene data show CDR1 as MNHNS and CDR2 as SASEGT. This CDR3 region has 14 residues. Between the trimmed V and J ends, which lost 6 bases and 6 bases, there was a span of 18 bases. The CDR3 region is CASRTGISGGEQYF. The CDR3, as DNA: TGTGCCAGCAGGACCGGGATCAGCGGCGGCGAGCAGTACTTC.

V and J are TRBV10-1 and TRBJ1-2, with D maybe TRBD1 (6 bases). This CDR3 comprises 16 residues. The V end lost 4 bases, the J end lost 5 bases, and 20 bases lay between the germline ends. Per germline, CDR1 WNHNN and CDR2 SYGVQD (reference sequence). DNA of the CDR3: TGCGCCAGCAGTGGGGGACACGGACAGATTATTTATGGCTACACCTTC. Translating gives CASSGGHGQIIYGYTF.

This clonotype was seen ten or more times. J is TRBJ1-2 and V is TRBV12-3 or TRBV12-4; tentatively, D is TRBD1 (5 bases). This CDR3 region has 13 residues. Trimming cost V 5 bases and J 6 bases, with 13 bases left between them. The CDR3 loop is CASSPPPRDGYTF. The CDR3 DNA reads as TGTGCCAGCAGTCCCCCCCCCAGGGATGGCTACACCTTC.

The V gene is TRBV5-1, the J gene TRBJ1-1, with a possible D match to TRBD1 (6 bases). This CDR3 has 18 residues. Trimming stripped 1 base from V and 0 bases from J, with 19 bases between. From germline, CDR1 is SGHRS and CDR2 YFSETQ. Written as DNA, the CDR3 is TGCGCCAGCAGCTTGTCCTGGACAGCCAGTTCCATGAACACTGAAGCTTTCTTT. Residues: CASSLSWTASSMNTEAFF.

The genes are TRBV2 and TRBJ1-2; TRBD1 agrees at 7 bases. Germline V gene lookup returns CDR1 SNHLY and CDR2 FYNNEI. CDR3 length: 14 residues. The V gene end was trimmed by 6 bases and the J gene end by 4 bases; junction bases not matched to a gene: 8. The chain's CDR3 is CASRGDSPFYGYTF. CDR3 in DNA: TGTGCCAGCAGAGGGGACAGCCCCTTCTATGGCTACACCTTC.

This clonotype occurred many times. The CDR3 sequence is CASSRGTAGNQPQHF. CDR3 coding DNA: TGTGCCAGCAGCCGCGGGACAGCAGGCAATCAGCCCCAGCATTTT. The chain combines TRBV28 with TRBJ1-5; TRBD1 matches 7 bases. In germline, CDR1 is MDHEN, CDR2 SYDVKM. The CDR3 length is 15 residues. The junction had 7 bases not matched to a gene; V was cut back by 6 bases and J by 2 bases.

The table lists this clonotype with a few counts. The rearrangement links TRBV10-3 to TRBJ2-5; D unresolved. The CDR3 consists of 15 residues. The germline V gene encodes CDR1 ENHRY and CDR2 SYGVKD. Between the trimmed V and J ends, which lost 3 bases and 1 base, there was a span of 12 bases. CDR3 protein: CAISDSGLLQETQYF. The CDR3 region has the DNA TGTGCCATCAGTGATTCCGGGCTACTCCAAGAGACCCAGTACTTC.

The chain has TRBV5-4 and TRBJ1-3; no clear D gene. V was shortened by 0 bases and J by 0 bases, with 10 bases between the two germline ends. Germline V CDR1 and CDR2: SGHNT, YYREEE (reference sequence). The CDR3 consists of 16 residues. The CDR3 region has the DNA TGTGCCAGCAGCTTGGGACGCGTAGTCTCTGGAAACACCATATATTTT. This sequence encodes CASSLGRVVSGNTIYF.

The rearrangement joins TRBV6-1 to TRBJ1-2; 9 bases fit TRBD1. The CDR3 has 16 residues. Germline V gene lookup returns CDR1 MNHNS and CDR2 SASEGT. The V gene end was trimmed by 6 bases and the J gene end by 8 bases; junction bases not matched to a gene: 16. CDR3 loop: CASRRGDRAQFSGYTF. The CDR3 DNA follows: TGTGCCAGCAGGAGGGGGGACAGGGCTCAATTTTCGGGCTACACCTTC.

This clonotype was detected many times. This chain joins TRBV28 and TRBJ2-7, with 11 bases identical to TRBD2. With V trimmed by 5 bases and J by 6 bases, 6 bases remained unmatched. This CDR3 region has 14 residues. The germline CDR1 and CDR2 sequences are MDHEN and SYDVKM. CDR3 amino acids: CASSLPGLAVEQYF. The DNA for the CDR3 is TGTGCCAGCAGTCTCCCGGGACTAGCGGTCGAGCAGTACTTC.

This clonotype was detected ten times or more. V and J are TRBV7-3 and TRBJ2-7, with D possibly TRBD2 on 5 matching bases. Trimming cost V 3 bases and J 7 bases, with 25 bases left between them. The CDR3 sequence is 17 residues long. Germline CDR1 SGHTA, CDR2 FQGTGA. The CDR3 here is CASSFTPPGPKAEEQYF. In DNA, the CDR3 is TGTGCCAGCAGCTTCACCCCACCGGGCCCGAAAGCGGAGGAGCAGTACTTC. Drawing the rest from reference TRBV7-3 and TRBJ2-7, the complete variable domain is GAGVSQTPSNKVTEKGKYVELRCDPISGHTALYWYRQSLGQGPEFLIYFQGTGAADDSGLPNDRFFAVRPEGSVSTLKIQRTERGDSAVYLCASSFTPPGPKAEEQYFGPGTRLTVT.

The chain carries TRBV28 and TRBJ1-2; D perhaps matches TRBD1 (5 bases). V was shortened by 4 bases and J by 5 bases, with 17 bases between the two germline ends. This CDR3 has 15 amino acids. Germline V gene lookup returns CDR1 MDHEN and CDR2 SYDVKM. CDR3 sequence (DNA): TGTGCCAGCAGTTCGCTGACAGCCAGGAGATATGGCTACACCTTC. This encodes CASSSLTARRYGYTF.

This clonotype has at least ten counts. The gene calls are TRBV6-2 or TRBV6-3 and TRBJ1-1; D remains ambiguous. This CDR3 is built from 13 residues. CDR1 is MNHEY and CDR2 is SVGEGT in the germline V gene. Trimming removed 5 bases at V and 6 bases at J, with 13 bases between. Here the CDR3 reads CASSEINDPEAFF. Written as DNA, the CDR3 is TGTGCCAGCAGTGAGATCAACGATCCTGAAGCTTTCTTT.